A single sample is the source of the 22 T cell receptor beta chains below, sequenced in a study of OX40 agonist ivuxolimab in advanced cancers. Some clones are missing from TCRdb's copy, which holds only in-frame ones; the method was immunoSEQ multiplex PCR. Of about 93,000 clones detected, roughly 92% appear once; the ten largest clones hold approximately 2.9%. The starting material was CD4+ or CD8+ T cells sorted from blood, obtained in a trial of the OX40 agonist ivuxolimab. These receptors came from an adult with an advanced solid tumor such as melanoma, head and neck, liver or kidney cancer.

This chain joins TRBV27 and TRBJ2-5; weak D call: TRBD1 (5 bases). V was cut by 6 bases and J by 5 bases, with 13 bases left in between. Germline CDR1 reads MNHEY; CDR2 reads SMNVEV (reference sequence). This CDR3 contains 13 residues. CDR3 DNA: TGTGCCAGCAGCAGCGACAGACGGGAGACCCAGTACTTC. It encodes CASSSDRRETQYF.

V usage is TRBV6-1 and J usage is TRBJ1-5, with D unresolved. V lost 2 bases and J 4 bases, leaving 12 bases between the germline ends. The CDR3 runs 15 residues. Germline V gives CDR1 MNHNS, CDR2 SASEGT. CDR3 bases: TGTGCCAGCAGTGAAAGAGGACGGGGAAATCAGCCCCAGCATTTT. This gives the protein CASSERGRGNQPQHF.

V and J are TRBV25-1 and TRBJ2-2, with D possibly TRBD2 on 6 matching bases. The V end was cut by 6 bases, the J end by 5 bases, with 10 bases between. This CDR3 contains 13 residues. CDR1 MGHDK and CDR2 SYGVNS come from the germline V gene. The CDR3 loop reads CASRGGGTGELFF. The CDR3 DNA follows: TGTGCCAGCAGGGGAGGTGGGACCGGGGAGCTGTTTTTT. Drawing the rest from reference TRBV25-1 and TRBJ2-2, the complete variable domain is EADIYQTPRYLVIGTGKKITLECSQTMGHDKMYWYQQDPGMELHLIHYSYGVNSTEKGDLSSESTVSRIRTEHFPLTLESARPSHTSQYLCASRGGGTGELFFGEGSRLTVL.

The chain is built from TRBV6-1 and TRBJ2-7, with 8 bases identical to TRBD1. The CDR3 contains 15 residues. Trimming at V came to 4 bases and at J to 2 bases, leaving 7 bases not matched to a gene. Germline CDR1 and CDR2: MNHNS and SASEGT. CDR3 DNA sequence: TGTGCCAGCAGTGCCTTCCCGACAGGGGCCTACGAGCAGTACTTC. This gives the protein CASSAFPTGAYEQYF.

The CDR3 region has the DNA TGTGCCAGCAACTCCATGGCGGGAGGGAACACCGGGGAGCTGTTTTTT. It translates to CASNSMAGGNTGELFF. The chain joins TRBV7-9 to TRBJ2-2; 8 nucleotides align to TRBD2. After removal of 7 bases from V and 1 base from J, the junction contained 8 bases not matched to a gene. The CDR3 is 16 amino acids. Germline V CDR1 and CDR2: SEHNR, FQNEAQ (reference sequence). The full variable domain, rest sourced from reference TRBV7-9 and TRBJ2-2, is DTGVSQNPRHKITKRGQNVTFRCDPISEHNRLYWYRQTLGQGPEFLTYFQNEAQLEKSRLLSDRFSAERPKGSFSTLEIQRTEQGDSAMYLCASNSMAGGNTGELFFGEGSRLTVL.

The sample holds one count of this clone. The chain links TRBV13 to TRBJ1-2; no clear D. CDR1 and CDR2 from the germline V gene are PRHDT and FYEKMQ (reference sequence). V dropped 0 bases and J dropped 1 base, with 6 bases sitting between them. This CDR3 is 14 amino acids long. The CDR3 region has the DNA TGTGCCAGCAGCTTAGGACGCAGTAACTATGGCTACACCTTC. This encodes CASSLGRSNYGYTF.

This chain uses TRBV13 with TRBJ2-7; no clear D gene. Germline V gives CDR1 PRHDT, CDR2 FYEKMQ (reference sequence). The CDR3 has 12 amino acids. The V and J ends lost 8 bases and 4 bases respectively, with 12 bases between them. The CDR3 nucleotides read TGTGCCAGCGGTCTCTCGAGATACGAGCAGTACTTC. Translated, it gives CASGLSRYEQYF.

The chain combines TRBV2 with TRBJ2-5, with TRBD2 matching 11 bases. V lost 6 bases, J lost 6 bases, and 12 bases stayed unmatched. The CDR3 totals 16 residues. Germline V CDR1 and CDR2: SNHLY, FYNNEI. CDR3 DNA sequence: TGTGCCAGCAGGGCCAGACTAGCGGGGCCAGAGAAGACCCAGTACTTC. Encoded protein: CASRARLAGPEKTQYF.

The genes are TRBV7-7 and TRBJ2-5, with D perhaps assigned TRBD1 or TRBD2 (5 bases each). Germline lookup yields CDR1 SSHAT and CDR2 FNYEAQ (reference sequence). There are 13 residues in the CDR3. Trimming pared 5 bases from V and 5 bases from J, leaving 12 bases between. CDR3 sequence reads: CASSANWGETQYF. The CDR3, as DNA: TGTGCCAGCAGCGCGAACTGGGGGGAGACCCAGTACTTC.

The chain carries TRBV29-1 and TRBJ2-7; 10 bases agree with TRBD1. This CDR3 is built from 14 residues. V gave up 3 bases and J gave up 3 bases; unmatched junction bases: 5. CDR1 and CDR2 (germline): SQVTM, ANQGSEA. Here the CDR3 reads CSVEKGDRGYEQYF. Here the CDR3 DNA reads TGCAGCGTTGAGAAGGGGGACAGGGGCTACGAGCAGTACTTC.

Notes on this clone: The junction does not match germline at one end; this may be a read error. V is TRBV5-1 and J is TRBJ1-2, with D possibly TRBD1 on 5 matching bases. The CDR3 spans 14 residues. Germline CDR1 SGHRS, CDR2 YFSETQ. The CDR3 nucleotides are TGTGCCAGCAGCTTGGTTCAGGGTAACTATGGCTACACCTTC. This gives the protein CASSLVQGNYGYTF.

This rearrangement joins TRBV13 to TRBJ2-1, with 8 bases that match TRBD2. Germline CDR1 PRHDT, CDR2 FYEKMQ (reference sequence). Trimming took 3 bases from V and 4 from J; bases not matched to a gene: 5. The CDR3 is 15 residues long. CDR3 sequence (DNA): TGTGCCAGCAGCTTGCGGGGGGTTCTATACAATGAGCAGTTCTTC. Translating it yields CASSLRGVLYNEQFF.

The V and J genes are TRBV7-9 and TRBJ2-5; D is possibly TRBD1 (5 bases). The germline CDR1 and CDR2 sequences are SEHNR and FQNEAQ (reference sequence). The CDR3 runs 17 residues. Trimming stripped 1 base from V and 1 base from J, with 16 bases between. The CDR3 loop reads CASSLGVRVDGQETQYF. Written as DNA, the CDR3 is TGTGCCAGCAGCTTAGGGGTCAGGGTTGACGGCCAAGAGACCCAGTACTTC.

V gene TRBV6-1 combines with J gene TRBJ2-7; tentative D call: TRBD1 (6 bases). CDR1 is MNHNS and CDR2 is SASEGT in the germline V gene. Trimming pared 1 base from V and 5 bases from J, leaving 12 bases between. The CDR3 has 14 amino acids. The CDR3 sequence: CASSEVYRGNEQYF. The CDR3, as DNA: TGTGCCAGCAGTGAAGTTTATAGGGGGAACGAGCAGTACTTC.

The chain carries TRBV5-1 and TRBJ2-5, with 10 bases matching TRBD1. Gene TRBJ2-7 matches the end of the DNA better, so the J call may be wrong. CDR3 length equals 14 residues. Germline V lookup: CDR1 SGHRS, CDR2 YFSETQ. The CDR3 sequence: CASSSTGGDYEQYF. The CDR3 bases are TGCGCCAGCAGCTCGACAGGGGGCGATTACGAGCAGTACTTC.

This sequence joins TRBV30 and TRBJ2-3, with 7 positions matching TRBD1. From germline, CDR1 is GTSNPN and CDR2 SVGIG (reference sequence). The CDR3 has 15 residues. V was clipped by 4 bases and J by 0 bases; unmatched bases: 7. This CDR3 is CAWIGQAPSTDTQYF. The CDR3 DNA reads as TGTGCCTGGATTGGACAGGCGCCCAGCACAGATACGCAGTATTTT.

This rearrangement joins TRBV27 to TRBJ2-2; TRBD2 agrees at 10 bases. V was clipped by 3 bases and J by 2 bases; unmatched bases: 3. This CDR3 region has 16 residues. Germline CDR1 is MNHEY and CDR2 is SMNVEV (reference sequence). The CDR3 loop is CASSFGLAVNTGELFF. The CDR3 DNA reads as TGTGCCAGCAGTTTCGGACTAGCGGTTAACACCGGGGAGCTGTTTTTT.

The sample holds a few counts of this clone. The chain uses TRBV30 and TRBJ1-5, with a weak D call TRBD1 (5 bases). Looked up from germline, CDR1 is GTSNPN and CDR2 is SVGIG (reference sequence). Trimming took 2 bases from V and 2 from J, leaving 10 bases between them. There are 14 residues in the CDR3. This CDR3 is CAWSPGLGNQPQHF. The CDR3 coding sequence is TGTGCCTGGAGTCCGGGACTGGGCAATCAGCCCCAGCATTTT.

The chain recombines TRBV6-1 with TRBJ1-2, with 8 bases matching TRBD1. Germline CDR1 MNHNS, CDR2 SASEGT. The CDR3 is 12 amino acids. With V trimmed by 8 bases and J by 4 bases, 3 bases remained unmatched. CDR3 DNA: TGTGCCAGCGGACAGGGAAGCTATGGCTACACCTTC. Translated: CASGQGSYGYTF.

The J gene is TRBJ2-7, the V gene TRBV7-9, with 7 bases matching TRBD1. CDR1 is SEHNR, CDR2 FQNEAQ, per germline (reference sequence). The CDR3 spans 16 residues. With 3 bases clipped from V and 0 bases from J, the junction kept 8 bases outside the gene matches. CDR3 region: CASSFLGQEGSYEQYF. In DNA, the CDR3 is TGTGCCAGCAGCTTCCTCGGACAGGAAGGCTCCTACGAGCAGTACTTC.

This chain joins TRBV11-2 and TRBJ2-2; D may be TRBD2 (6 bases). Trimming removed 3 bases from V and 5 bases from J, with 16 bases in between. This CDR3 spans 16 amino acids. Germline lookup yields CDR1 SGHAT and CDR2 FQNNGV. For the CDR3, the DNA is TGTGCCAGCAGCTTCCTTGTGGGGGGACTTACCGGGGAGCTGTTTTTT. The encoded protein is CASSFLVGGLTGELFF.

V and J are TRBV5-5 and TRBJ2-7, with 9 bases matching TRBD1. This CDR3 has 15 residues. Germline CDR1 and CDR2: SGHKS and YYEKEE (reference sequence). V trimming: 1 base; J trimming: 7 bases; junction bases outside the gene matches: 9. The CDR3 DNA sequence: TGTGCCAGCAGCTTGACCCGGGACAGGGACGGGGAGCAGTACTTC. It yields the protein CASSLTRDRDGEQYF.